This TCR beta chain was sequenced during a study of blood T cell repertoires in COVID-19. TCRdb's copy holds only in-frame clones and misses some; the assay was immunoSEQ multiplex PCR. Altogether 200,000 to 300,000 clones are present, roughly 88% being singletons, with the ten largest covering over 2%. The source of this sequence is a middle-aged man who had recovered from COVID-19. The sequencing input was peripheral blood.

The CDR3 protein is CASSDPQGGYTEAFF. CDR3 in DNA: TGTGCCAGCAGTGACCCCCAGGGAGGATACACTGAAGCTTTCTTT. The chain couples TRBV6-2 or TRBV6-3 to TRBJ1-1; possible D gene TRBD1, 5 bases. This CDR3 region has 15 residues. The germline V and J ends were trimmed by 5 bases and 3 bases, with 16 bases remaining between them. Germline CDR1 is MNHEY and CDR2 is SVGEGT.